Listed here is a single T cell receptor (beta chain). The antigen remains undetermined. V lost 10 bases and J lost 0, with 8 bases in between. Germline CDR1 is SNHLY and CDR2 is FYNNEI. The CDR3 length is 12 residues. After constant-region reverse-primer amplification, full-length variable regions underwent semi-nested PCR with Nested Universal Primer A. A single record per CDR3 protein comes from TCRdb applying MiXCR to the 5' RACE reads. The sample has roughly 44,000 distinct CDR3 sequences, approximately 31% seen once. Study observations and caveats: Tumor Tregs overlapped most with tumor, then blood, naive CD4+ cells. The larger cohort examined one V-J beta rearrangement, not whole repertoires.

The receptor comes from a female donor with breast cancer. This chain joins TRBV2 and TRBJ2-3; D unresolved. Sequenced material: memory CD4+ T cells sorted from a lymph node. Documented subset: memory CD4+ T cells, CD4+CD45RO+CD25-. The CDR3 DNA sequence: TGTGCCACTTCTAAGAGCACAGATACGCAGTATTTT. Translating it yields CATSKSTDTQYF.